This record concerns one TCR beta chain sequence. Its antigen target is currently unknown. Within one base of it there is no much larger clone, and no base qualities were kept. The cohort comprised under 700 healthy bone marrow donors. Cohort members were all nominally healthy when sampled, although unrecorded immune exposures were likely present. The donor tested CMV seronegative and was one of the 352 seronegative cohort members. Every donor gave a peripheral blood sample, and the peripheral blood mononuclear cells from that sample were used for TCR beta sequencing. The Qiagen DNeasy Blood Extraction Kit was used to extract genomic DNA from the blood cell samples. This record belongs to a study of cytomegalovirus exposure and HLA in healthy donors (dated by TCRdb to the late 2010s). General notes on the study: An earlier analysis of roughly 500 of the donors reported about 280 Gb of sequence data and around 100 million unique TCR beta sequences obtained from roughly 170 million T cells. All discovery cohort repertoires had been generated using a single sequencing platform. High-throughput TCR immunosequencing, statistical association of individual TCRs with disease status, and machine learning were combined to predict cytomegalovirus infection status. Because of strong linkage in the cohort, 5 or 6 DR-DQ haplotypes were treated as single units for association and clustering. The T cell repertoires of 550 to 850 subjects were profiled by immunosequencing and related to cytomegalovirus serostatus. A later genetic analysis took genome-wide SNP genotypes for about 55% of the 666 donors and used that subset as a discovery cohort. Class I and class II HLA loci were covered by the typing at four-digit resolution. Alongside the repertoire data, information on donor age, sex, ethnicity and CMV serostatus was compiled. In addition to the first cohort of about 650 subjects, a separate validation cohort of approximately 110 different subjects was used. Rather than using new phenotypic data, the later analysis identified candidate immune exposures from TCR beta sequences and from how often those sequences occurred across donors. An early release covering roughly 600 HLA-typed donors comprised around 300 gigabases of sequencing data and about 90 million unique TCR sequences. Across 300 to 400 genotyped donors of the cohort, an average of about 240,000 unique TCR beta nucleotide sequences per donor were sequenced, and approximately 19% of those sequences were non-productive. The aim of the study was to test whether cataloging public T cell receptors could identify signatures of past pathogen exposure. The number of typed donors differed by locus: roughly 629-630 for A, B, C, DRB1 and DQB1; 500 to 550 for DQA1; approximately 610 for DPA1; and roughly 470 for DPB1. Of the approximately 370 genotyped donors, roughly 76% were placed in the genetic ancestry cluster associated with self-reported Caucasian donors. In a later analysis, previously published TCR beta repertoires from several hundred donors were re-analyzed and high-resolution HLA genotyping was added so that TCR occurrence patterns could be studied. In an earlier analysis of over 550 of the donors, high-throughput TCR beta sequencing was used to judge whether each TCR beta V gene segment behaved as functional or pseudogenic.

Study-wide findings and limitations: In a later analysis, several top co-occurrence clusters were reported to appear linked to parvovirus B19, influenza, CMV and Epstein-Barr virus. A further reported finding was that TCR beta sequences accurately predicted the HLA-A and HLA-B alleles for most subjects in the first cohort. The presence/absence analyses assumed that sequencing depth was roughly uniform across donors, and that assumption may not be true. The study gave a list of 150 to 200 TCR beta chains associated with cytomegalovirus. In a later analysis, most CMV-associated TCR beta chains were found to appear HLA-restricted, with HLA associations seemingly driven largely by CMV exposure. An association between a missense DCLRE1C variant and V-gene and J-gene trimming of TCR beta chains was found in a later genetic analysis and replicated in an independent cohort. For the cohort, immune exposure information was limited to CMV serostatus. According to the authors, the approach could potentially be generalized to other disease states and immunological phenotypes. Correlated functional status among segregating V segments might be attributable to linkage disequilibrium, but an unknown experimental factor could not be ruled out. Cytomegalovirus status was reported to be diagnosed by the classifier with high specificity and sensitivity in both the original and validation cohorts. In a later analysis, some 18,000 TCR beta sequences were associated with specific HLA alleles at a false discovery rate of 0.05. A group of highly shared sequence variants was considered likely to be a technical artifact of the sequencing pipeline. In an earlier analysis of more than 500 of the donors, most TCR beta V segments appeared in productive rearrangements about 87% or about 30% of the time, broadly matching IMGT annotations. Compared with equally common non-associated chains, HLA-associated TCR beta chains in a later analysis were more clonally expanded and had lower generation probabilities. Because HLA typing was unavailable for some donors at each locus, only the typed subset was used in association tests. Because counts were too low, roughly 18 rarely observed V segments, including chromosome 9 orphons, were left out of the earlier analysis of 587 of the donors. Three of the identified cytomegalovirus-associated TCR beta chains were confirmed in vitro to be specific for cytomegalovirus antigens. Because the 87-base-pair reads could not distinguish some IMGT-functional V segments, including TRBV6-2 and TRBV6-3, those segments were excluded. In a later genetic analysis, fewer N-insertions in productive TCRs were reported among donors in an Asian-associated ancestry cluster than the roughly 710-donor mean. In a later analysis, TCR association rates were found to vary across HLA loci, with the most associated TCRs seen for DRB1 alleles and the fewest for HLA-C alleles. In this cohort, only TCR beta chains were sequenced, and detectable features were limited by the absence of alpha or paired-chain data. While some public TCRs were present in many individuals, most TCR sequences turned up only very rarely across donors. Strong co-occurrence of HLA alleles, especially DR and DQ, made assigning TCR associations to individual alleles difficult.

The germline V gene (reference sequence) supplies CDR1 SEHNR and CDR2 FQNEAQ. Trimming removed 1 base from V and 0 bases from J, leaving 6 bases between the germline ends. The CDR3 holds 14 amino acids from the cysteine to the phenylalanine. Only the CDR3 region is kept as DNA, spanning 42 bases read in frame from base 1. The library was made by the immunoSEQ multiplex PCR assay. For the multiplex PCR, a mixture combining 60 forward primers for TCR Vbeta segments and 13 reverse primers for TCR Jbeta segments was used. The CDR3 region of rearranged TCR beta genes was amplified from genomic DNA by a multiplex PCR assay. Amplified TCR beta libraries were sequenced as 87-base-pair reads on the Illumina HiSeq System. Per the authors' processing: Across the 500 to 750 repertoires, a later analysis counted 75 million to 90 million unique TCR beta chains, around 10 million of which were shared by at least two donors. A nearest-neighbor algorithm error-corrected the raw reads and collapsed the reads into unique sequences, merging closely related sequences to remove PCR and sequencing errors. To assign V, D and J gene segments, CDR3 sequences were aligned to IMGT reference sequences. For a sequence to be retained, at least a six-nucleotide match to both a V gene segment and a J gene segment was required. A rearrangement counted as productive if the CDR3 had no stop codons and remained in frame with V and J, and every other rearrangement counted as non-productive. Following IMGT convention, CDR3 was defined as the stretch from the second conserved V-encoded cysteine to the conserved J-encoded phenylalanine. In an earlier analysis of more than 550 of the donors, sequences lacking an unambiguous match to a single V gene segment were excluded. An earlier analysis of several hundred of the donors called V segments functional above 56.7% productive rearrangements and segregating when the between-donor standard deviation exceeded 5%. A statistical classification framework was developed to diagnose cytomegalovirus status using the catalog of TCR beta chain sequences. In a later analysis, V and J genes were assigned by comparing TCR nucleotide sequences against IMGT/GENE-DB human TR gene sequences. The TCRdist pipeline was used in a later analysis to assign CDR3 sequences and most-parsimonious VDJ recombination scenarios. In a later analysis, every TCR beta chain was defined by the combination of its CDR3 amino acid sequence and its V-gene family, and reads without a unique V-gene family were dropped. In a later analysis, 450 to 600 highly shared, low-generation-probability nucleotide sequences were removed to address suspected cross-contamination and a sequencing artifact. In a later analysis, a clonal expansion index for each public chain was calculated from normalized within-repertoire ranks of inferred template counts. In a later analysis, generation probabilities were computed using a VDJ recombination model fitted to out-of-frame rearrangements, and the results were checked against IGoR. Hypergeometric tests were used in a later analysis to score TCR-TCR, TCR-HLA and TCR-CMV co-occurrence, with a repertoire-size bias correction applied to the TCR pairs. In a later analysis, false discovery rates were estimated by permuting HLA or CMV assignments 20 times. In a later analysis, co-occurring TCRs were grouped using DBSCAN, and TCRdist sequence similarity was added for clustering within HLA-allele-positive subsets. Repertoires with fewer than 30,000 or more than 120,000 public chains were left out of co-occurrence clustering, as were a handful of repertoires with anomalous nucleotide sharing. What TCRdb holds here is the immuneACCESS table cut down to in-frame rearrangements. Part of the clones is not present; checked against another copy, under half of the missing clones reflect an unresolved V gene, and the others are unexplained. V, J and clone size derive from that table, while D and trimming were established from the DNA sequence. For this sample there are 150,000 to 200,000 clones; roughly 88% appear just once. Jointly, the top ten make up roughly 1.4% of the sample.

The receptor was derived from a woman between 18 and 29 years old in good health and CMV-seronegative. This chain joins TRBV7-9 to TRBJ1-1; the D gene is perhaps TRBD1, on 5 matching bases. Input material: PBMCs. The CDR3 has the sequence CASSLGGVNTEAFF. The bases read TGTGCCAGCAGCTTAGGGGGGGTGAACACTGAAGCTTTCTTT.